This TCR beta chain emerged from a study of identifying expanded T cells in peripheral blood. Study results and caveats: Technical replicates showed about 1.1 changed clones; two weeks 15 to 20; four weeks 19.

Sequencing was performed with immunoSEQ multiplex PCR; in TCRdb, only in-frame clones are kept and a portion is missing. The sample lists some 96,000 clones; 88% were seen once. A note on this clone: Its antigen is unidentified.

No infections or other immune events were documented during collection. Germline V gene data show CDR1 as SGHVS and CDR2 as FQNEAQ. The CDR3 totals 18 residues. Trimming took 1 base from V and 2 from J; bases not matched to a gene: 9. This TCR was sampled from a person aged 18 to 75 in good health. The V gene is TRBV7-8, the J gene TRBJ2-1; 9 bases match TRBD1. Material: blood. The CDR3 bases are TGTGCCAGCAGCTTAGTGTTAGGGGACAGGGTTACCTACAATGAGCAGTTCTTC. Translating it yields CASSLVLGDRVTYNEQFF.